The 13 T cell receptor beta chains below all came from one sample that was sequenced in a study of cytomegalovirus exposure and HLA in healthy donors. With 60 Vbeta and 13 Jbeta primers, the PCR was carried out. Produced via immunoSEQ multiplex PCR; TCRdb's table is partial and in-frame only. The repertoire has roughly 100,000 clones, 50% to 65% of them found once; the top ten carry 3.8%. Sequencing was performed on PBMCs. All receptors derive from a young man in good health and CMV-seropositive.

There are a few counts of this clone. The chain links TRBV6-1 to TRBJ2-4; D perhaps matches TRBD1 (5 bases). Trimming removed 1 base from V and 8 bases from J, with 9 bases in between. This CDR3 contains 13 residues. Germline CDR1 reads MNHNS; CDR2 reads SASEGT. The CDR3 sequence: CASSEGTFDIQYF. The CDR3 DNA reads TGTGCCAGCAGTGAAGGGACATTTGACATTCAGTACTTC.

The chain uses TRBV10-2 and TRBJ2-2, with TRBD2 matching over 13 bases. This CDR3 comprises 17 residues. Germline V gene sequence: CDR1 WSHSY, CDR2 SAAADI. The trim removed 7 bases at V and 2 bases at J, leaving 7 bases unmatched. The CDR3 coding sequence is TGCGCCAGCAAAGGAACTAGCGGGGGGGCTAACACCGGGGAGCTGTTTTTT. This translates into CASKGTSGGANTGELFF.

The genes are TRBV2 and TRBJ2-3; no firm D call. The CDR3 is 14 residues long. Germline V CDR1 and CDR2: SNHLY, FYNNEI. Trimming pared 6 bases from V and 1 base from J, leaving 11 bases between. CDR3 DNA: TGTGCCAGCAGCGCTATGTTCCGCACAGATACGCAGTATTTT. Translation gives CASSAMFRTDTQYF. Complete variable domain (other parts from reference TRBV2 and TRBJ2-3): EPEVTQTPSHQVTQMGQEVILRCVPISNHLYFYWYRQILGQKVEFLVSFYNNEISEKSEIFDDQFSVERPDGSNFTLKIRSTKLEDSAMYFCASSAMFRTDTQYFGPGTRLTVL.

The J gene is TRBJ2-1, the V gene TRBV5-1; 7 bases line up with TRBD1. The germline V gene encodes CDR1 SGHRS and CDR2 YFSETQ. V dropped 4 bases and J dropped 5; count of bases not matched to a gene: 9. The CDR3 contains 15 residues. This chain's CDR3 is CASSGTTGSNNEQFF. The CDR3 DNA sequence: TGCGCCAGCAGCGGCACGACAGGGTCCAACAATGAGCAGTTCTTC.

The V and J genes are TRBV7-8 and TRBJ1-4; maybe TRBD1 (5 bases). CDR1 and CDR2 from the germline V gene are SGHVS and FQNEAQ. The V and J ends lost 1 base and 8 bases respectively, with 11 bases between them. The CDR3 runs to 14 residues. In nucleotides, the CDR3 is TGTGCCAGCAGCTTAGGTGGGGGGGAAGAAAAACTGTTTTTT. Translated, it gives CASSLGGGEEKLFF.

The table lists this clone with a few counts. V usage is TRBV19 and J usage is TRBJ2-2; TRBD2 matches at 7 bases. Germline V CDR1 and CDR2: LNHDA, SQIVND (reference sequence). V trimming: 2 bases; J trimming: 7 bases; junction bases outside the gene matches: 1. CDR3 size: 13 residues. CDR3 DNA: TGTGCCAGTAGTATAACGGGGGGCGGGGAGCTGTTTTTT. Translation gives CASSITGGGELFF. Together with reference TRBV19 and TRBJ2-2, the CDR3 gives the full variable domain: DGGITQSPKYLFRKEGQNVTLSCEQNLNHDAMYWYRQDPGQGLRLIYYSQIVNDFQKGDIAEGYSVSREKKESFPLTVTSAQKNPTAFYLCASSITGGGELFFGEGSRLTVL.

This clone was counted a few times. The gene calls are TRBV5-1 and TRBJ1-5; D is uncertain. V dropped 2 bases and J dropped 3 bases, with 12 bases sitting between them. The CDR3 has 15 residues. Looked up from germline, CDR1 is SGHRS and CDR2 is YFSETQ. CDR3 sequence reads: CASSLLSGTNQPQHF. The CDR3 coding sequence is TGCGCCAGCAGCTTATTATCCGGTACCAATCAGCCCCAGCATTTT.

The gene calls are TRBV6-5 and TRBJ2-6; 8 bases are a match to TRBD1. The CDR3 is 15 amino acids. Trimming at V came to 5 bases and at J to 3 bases, leaving 3 bases not matched to a gene. Germline-derived CDR1 and CDR2 are MNHEY and SVGAGI. The CDR3 protein is CASSATGGGANVLTF. CDR3 nucleotides: TGTGCCAGCAGTGCAACAGGGGGTGGGGCCAACGTCCTGACTTTC.

The V and J genes are TRBV29-1 and TRBJ1-1; D possibly corresponds to TRBD1 (6 bases). There are 12 residues in the CDR3. The ends were cut back, 4 bases at V and 4 bases at J, with 10 bases in the middle. The germline gives CDR1 SQVTM, CDR2 ANQGSEA. The chain's CDR3 is CSVGTVSTEAFF. CDR3 coding DNA: TGCAGCGTTGGGACAGTTAGCACTGAAGCTTTCTTT.

The chain carries TRBV7-9 and TRBJ2-7; 12 bases match TRBD2. CDR1 is SEHNR and CDR2 is FQNEAQ in the germline V gene (reference sequence). Trimming cost V 1 base and J 4 bases; bases outside gene matches: 8. The CDR3 totals 17 residues. CDR3 protein: CASSLENLAGGPYEQYF. CDR3 sequence (DNA): TGTGCCAGCAGCTTAGAGAATCTAGCGGGGGGGCCTTACGAGCAGTACTTC.

This sequence joins TRBV5-1 and TRBJ2-7; 7 positions agree with TRBD1. V gave up 7 bases and J gave up 1 base; unmatched junction bases: 5. The germline V gene has CDR1 SGHRS and CDR2 YFSETQ. The CDR3 runs to 13 residues. This CDR3 is CASGIQGSYEQYF. Written as DNA, the CDR3 is TGCGCCAGCGGAATACAGGGGTCCTACGAGCAGTACTTC.

The gene calls are TRBV2 and TRBJ2-5, with 7 bases aligning to TRBD1. Trimming at V came to 4 bases and at J to 5 bases, leaving 7 bases not matched to a gene. Germline V gene lookup returns CDR1 SNHLY and CDR2 FYNNEI. This CDR3 comprises 14 residues. The DNA for the CDR3 is TGTGCCAGCAGTGTAGGGACAGCCCGGGAGACCCAGTACTTC. Translated: CASSVGTARETQYF.

The genes are TRBV2 and TRBJ2-5; TRBD2 matches 11 bases. This CDR3 has 16 residues. Per germline, CDR1 SNHLY and CDR2 FYNNEI. J was trimmed by 2 bases and V by 6 bases; bases with no gene match: 8. CDR3 protein: CASRASGGSYQETQYF. The CDR3 DNA sequence: TGTGCCAGCAGGGCTAGCGGGGGGAGCTATCAAGAGACCCAGTACTTC.